This entry features one TCR beta chain sequence. This entry belongs to a study of blood T cell repertoires in COVID-19. About the research overall: Material from acute and convalescent COVID-19 was sourced from the United States, Italy and Spain. Sources were T cells, B-cell-depleted T cells, or PBMCs; the material itself was cDNA or gDNA.

Germline CDR1 SGHNT, CDR2 YENEEA. There are 14 residues in the CDR3. The germline V and J ends were trimmed by 5 bases and 6 bases, with 14 bases remaining between them. Per the original data handling: Reference gene primer amplification gave estimated nucleated cell counts. TCRdb's copy holds only in-frame clones and misses some; the assay was immunoSEQ multiplex PCR. The DNA was the basis for D and trimming; V, J and clone size are from that table. The repertoire holds 300,000 to 350,000 clones, about 93% seen once, with 6% to 7% in the top ten. In Seattle, patients joined the study during active infection and were tracked longitudinally.

This clonotype was obtained from a woman younger than 45 with COVID-19, enrolled during active disease. Sequencing was done on a sample of peripheral blood. The chain couples TRBV11-3 to TRBJ2-1, with D possibly TRBD2 on 7 matching bases. The CDR3 bases are TGTGCCAGCAGCGGGGGCGGGAGTCTCAATGAGCAGTTCTTC. This gives the protein CASSGGGSLNEQFF. The complete variable domain, with remaining parts taken from reference TRBV11-3 and TRBJ2-1, reads EAGVVQSPRYKIIEKKQPVAFWCNPISGHNTLYWYLQNLGQGPELLIRYENEEAVDDSQLPKDRFSAERLKGVDSTLKIQPAELGDSAVYLCASSGGGSLNEQFFGPGTRLTVL.